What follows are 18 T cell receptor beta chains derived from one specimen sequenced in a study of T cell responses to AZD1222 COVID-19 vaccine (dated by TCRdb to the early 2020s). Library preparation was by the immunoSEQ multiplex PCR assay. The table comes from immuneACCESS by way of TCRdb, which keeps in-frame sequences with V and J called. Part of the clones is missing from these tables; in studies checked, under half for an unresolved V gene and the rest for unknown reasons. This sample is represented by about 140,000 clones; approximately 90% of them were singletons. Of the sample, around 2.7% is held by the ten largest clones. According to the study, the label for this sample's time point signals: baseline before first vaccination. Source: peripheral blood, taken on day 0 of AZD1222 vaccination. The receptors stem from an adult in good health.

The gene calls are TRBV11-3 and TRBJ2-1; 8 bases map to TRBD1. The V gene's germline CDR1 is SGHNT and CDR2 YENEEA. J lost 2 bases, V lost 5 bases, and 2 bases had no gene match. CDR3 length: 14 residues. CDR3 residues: CASSQQGAYNEQFF. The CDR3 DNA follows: TGTGCCAGCAGCCAACAGGGGGCCTACAATGAGCAGTTCTTC.

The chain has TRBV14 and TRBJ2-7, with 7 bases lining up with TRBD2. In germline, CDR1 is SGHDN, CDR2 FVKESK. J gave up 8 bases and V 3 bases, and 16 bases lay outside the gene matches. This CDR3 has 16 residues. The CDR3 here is CASSQGGDSLAHQQYF. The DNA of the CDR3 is TGTGCCAGCAGCCAGGGAGGGGACTCCCTCGCTCACCAGCAGTACTTC.

CDR3 in DNA: TGTGCCAGCTCACCAGCGGGGCCAGGGGAGACCCAGTACTTC. This codes for CASSPAGPGETQYF. V gene TRBV18 combines with J gene TRBJ2-5; tentative D call: TRBD2 (6 bases). Trimming shortened V by 2 bases and J by 5 bases, and 12 bases separated the two germline ends. There are 14 residues in the CDR3. Germline assignment: CDR1 KGHSH and CDR2 LQKENI.

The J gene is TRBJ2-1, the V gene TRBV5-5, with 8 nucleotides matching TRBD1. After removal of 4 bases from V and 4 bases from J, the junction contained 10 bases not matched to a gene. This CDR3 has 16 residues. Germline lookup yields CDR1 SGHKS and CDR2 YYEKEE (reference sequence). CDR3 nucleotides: TGTGCCAGCAGCCCCCTCCCGGGACAGGAATACAATGAGCAGTTCTTC. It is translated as CASSPLPGQEYNEQFF.

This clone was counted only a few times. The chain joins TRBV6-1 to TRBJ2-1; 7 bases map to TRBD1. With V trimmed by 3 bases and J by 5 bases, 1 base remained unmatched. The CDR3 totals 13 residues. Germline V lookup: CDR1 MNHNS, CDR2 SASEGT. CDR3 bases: TGTGCCAGCAGTGAGGGACAGCACAATGAGCAGTTCTTC. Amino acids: CASSEGQHNEQFF.

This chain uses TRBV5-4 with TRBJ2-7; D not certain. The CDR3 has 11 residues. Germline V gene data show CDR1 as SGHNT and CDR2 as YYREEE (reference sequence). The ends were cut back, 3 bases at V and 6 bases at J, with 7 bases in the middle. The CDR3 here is CASSSPSEQYF. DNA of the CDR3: TGTGCCAGCAGCTCGCCGAGCGAGCAGTACTTC.

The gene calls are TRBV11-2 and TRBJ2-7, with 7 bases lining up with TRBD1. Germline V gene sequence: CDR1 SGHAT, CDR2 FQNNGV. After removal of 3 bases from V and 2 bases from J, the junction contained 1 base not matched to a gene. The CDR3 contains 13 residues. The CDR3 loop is CASSFGQAYEQYF. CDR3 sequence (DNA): TGTGCCAGCAGCTTTGGACAGGCCTACGAGCAGTACTTC. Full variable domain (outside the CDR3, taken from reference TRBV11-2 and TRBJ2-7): EAGVAQSPRYKIIEKRQSVAFWCNPISGHATLYWYQQILGQGPKLLIQFQNNGVVDDSQLPKDRFSAERLKGVDSTLKIQPAKLEDSAVYLCASSFGQAYEQYFGPGTRLTVT.

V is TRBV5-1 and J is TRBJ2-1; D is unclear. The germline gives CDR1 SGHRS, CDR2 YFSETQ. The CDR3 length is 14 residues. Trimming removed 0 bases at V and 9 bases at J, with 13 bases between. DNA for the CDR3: TGCGCCAGCAGCTTGGAGGTAGCAGTGGGTGAGCAGTTCTTC. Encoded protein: CASSLEVAVGEQFF.

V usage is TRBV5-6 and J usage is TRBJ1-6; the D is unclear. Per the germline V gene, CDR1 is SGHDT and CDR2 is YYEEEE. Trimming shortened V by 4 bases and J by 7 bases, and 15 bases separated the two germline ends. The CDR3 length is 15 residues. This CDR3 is CASSRNPTQNSPLHF. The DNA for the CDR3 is TGTGCCAGCAGCCGGAACCCAACTCAGAATTCACCCCTCCACTTT.

CDR3 in amino acids: CASSEYTGAGNTIYF. The CDR3 region has the DNA TGTGCCAGCAGTGAATATACCGGGGCTGGAAACACCATATATTTT. The chain couples TRBV2 to TRBJ1-3, with unresolved D. Germline V gene lookup returns CDR1 SNHLY and CDR2 FYNNEI. Trimming shortened V by 2 bases and J by 2 bases, and 10 bases separated the two germline ends. The CDR3 sequence is 15 residues long.

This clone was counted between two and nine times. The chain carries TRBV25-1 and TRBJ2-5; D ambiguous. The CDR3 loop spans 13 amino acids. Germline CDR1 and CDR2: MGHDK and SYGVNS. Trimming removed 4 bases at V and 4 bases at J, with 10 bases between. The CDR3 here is CASSVGNRETQYF. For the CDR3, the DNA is TGTGCCAGCAGTGTGGGAAACAGAGAGACCCAGTACTTC.

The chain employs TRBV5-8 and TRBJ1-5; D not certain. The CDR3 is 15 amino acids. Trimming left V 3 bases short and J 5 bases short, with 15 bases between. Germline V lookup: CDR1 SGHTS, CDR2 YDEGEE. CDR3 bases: TGTGCCAGCAGCTCTTTTGACGGGATTTATCAGCCCCAGCATTTT. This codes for CASSSFDGIYQPQHF.

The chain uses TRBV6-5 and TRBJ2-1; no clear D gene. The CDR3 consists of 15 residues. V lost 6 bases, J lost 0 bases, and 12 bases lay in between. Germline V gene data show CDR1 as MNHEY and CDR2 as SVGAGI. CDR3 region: CASRSTQDSYNEQFF. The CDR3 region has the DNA TGTGCCAGCAGATCCACACAAGACTCCTACAATGAGCAGTTCTTC.

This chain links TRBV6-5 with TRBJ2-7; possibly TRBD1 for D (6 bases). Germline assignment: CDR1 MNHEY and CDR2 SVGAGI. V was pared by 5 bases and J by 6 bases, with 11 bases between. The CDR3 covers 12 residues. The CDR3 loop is CASSRDIREQYF. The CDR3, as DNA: TGTGCCAGCAGTCGGGACATTCGCGAGCAGTACTTC.

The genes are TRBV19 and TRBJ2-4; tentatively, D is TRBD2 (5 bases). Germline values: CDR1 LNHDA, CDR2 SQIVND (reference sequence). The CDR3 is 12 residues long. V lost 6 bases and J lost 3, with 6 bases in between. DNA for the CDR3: TGTGCCAGTAGAGAGGGCAAAAACATTCAGTACTTC. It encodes CASREGKNIQYF.

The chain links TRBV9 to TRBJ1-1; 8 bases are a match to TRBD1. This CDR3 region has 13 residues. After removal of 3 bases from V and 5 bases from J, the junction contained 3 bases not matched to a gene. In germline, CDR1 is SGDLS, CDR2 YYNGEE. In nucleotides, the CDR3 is TGTGCCAGCAGCGGAACAGGGGGTACTGAAGCTTTCTTT. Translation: CASSGTGGTEAFF.

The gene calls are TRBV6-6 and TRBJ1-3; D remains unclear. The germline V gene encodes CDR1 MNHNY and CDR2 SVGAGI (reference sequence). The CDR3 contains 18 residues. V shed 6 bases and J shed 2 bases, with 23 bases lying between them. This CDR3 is CASRRVSSFSSTGNTIYF. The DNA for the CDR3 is TGTGCCAGCAGGCGAGTCAGTAGCTTCTCCTCCACTGGAAACACCATATATTTT.

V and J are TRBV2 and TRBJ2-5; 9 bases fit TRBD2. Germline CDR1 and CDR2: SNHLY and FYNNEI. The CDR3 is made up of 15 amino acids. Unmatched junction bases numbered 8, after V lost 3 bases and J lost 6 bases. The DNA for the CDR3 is TGTGCCAGCAGTGACGCGGCGGGAGGGGTGAAGACCCAGTACTTC. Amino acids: CASSDAAGGVKTQYF.